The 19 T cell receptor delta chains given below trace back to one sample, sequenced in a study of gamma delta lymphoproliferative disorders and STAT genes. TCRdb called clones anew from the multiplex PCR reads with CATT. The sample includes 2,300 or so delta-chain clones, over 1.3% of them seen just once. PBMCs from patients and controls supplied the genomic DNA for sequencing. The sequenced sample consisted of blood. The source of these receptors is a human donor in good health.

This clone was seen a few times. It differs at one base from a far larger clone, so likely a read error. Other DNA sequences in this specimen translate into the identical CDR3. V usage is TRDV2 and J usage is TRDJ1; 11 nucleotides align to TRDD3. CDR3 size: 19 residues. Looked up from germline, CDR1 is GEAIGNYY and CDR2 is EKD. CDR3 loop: CACDTVHLGDTQYTDKLIF. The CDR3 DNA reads TGTGCTTGTGACACCGTTCATCTGGGGGATACTCAGTACACCGATAAACTCATCTTT.

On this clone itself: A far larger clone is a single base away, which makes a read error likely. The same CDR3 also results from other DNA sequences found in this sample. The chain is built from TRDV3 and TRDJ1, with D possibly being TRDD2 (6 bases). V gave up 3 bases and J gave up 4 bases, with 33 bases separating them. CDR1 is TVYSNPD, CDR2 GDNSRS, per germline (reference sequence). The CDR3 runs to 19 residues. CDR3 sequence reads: CAFRLLLPPILFWVDKLIF. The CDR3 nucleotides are TGTGCCTTCCGCCTTCTCCTACCTCCCATCCTTTTTTGGGTCGATAAACTCATCTTT. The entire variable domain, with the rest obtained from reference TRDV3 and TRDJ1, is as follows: CDKVTQSSPDQTVASGSEVVLLCTYDTVYSNPDLFWYRIRPDYSFQFVFYGDNSRSEGADFTQGRFSVKHILTQKAFHLVISPVRTEDSATYYCAFRLLLPPILFWVDKLIFGKGTRVTVEP.

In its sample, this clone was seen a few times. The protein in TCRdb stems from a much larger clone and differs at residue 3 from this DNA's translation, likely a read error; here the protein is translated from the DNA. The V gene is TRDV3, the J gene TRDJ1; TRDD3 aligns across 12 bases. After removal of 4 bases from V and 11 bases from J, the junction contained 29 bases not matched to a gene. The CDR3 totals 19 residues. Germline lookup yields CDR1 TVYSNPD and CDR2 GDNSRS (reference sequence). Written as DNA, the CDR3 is TGTGCCTCTCTGCCCTACGGCTGGGGGATACGCGTATCCCCCTTTCCCCTCATCTTT. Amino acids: CASLPYGWGIRVSPFPLIF.

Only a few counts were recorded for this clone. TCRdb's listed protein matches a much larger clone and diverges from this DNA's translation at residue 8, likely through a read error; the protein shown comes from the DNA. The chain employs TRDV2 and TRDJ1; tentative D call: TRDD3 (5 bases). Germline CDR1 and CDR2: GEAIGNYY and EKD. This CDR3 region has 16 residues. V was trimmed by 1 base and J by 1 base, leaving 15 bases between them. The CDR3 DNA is TGTGCCTGTGACACATTGGGGAATACCGCCACCGATAAACTCATCTTT. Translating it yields CACDTLGNTATDKLIF.

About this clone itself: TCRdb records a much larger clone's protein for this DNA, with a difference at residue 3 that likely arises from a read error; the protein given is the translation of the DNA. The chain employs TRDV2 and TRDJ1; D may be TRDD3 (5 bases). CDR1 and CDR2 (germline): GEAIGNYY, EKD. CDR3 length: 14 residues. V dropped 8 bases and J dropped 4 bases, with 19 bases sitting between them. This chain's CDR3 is CAYDKVPGGDKLIF. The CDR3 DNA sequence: TGTGCCTATGATAAGGTACCAGGGGGCGATAAACTCATCTTT.

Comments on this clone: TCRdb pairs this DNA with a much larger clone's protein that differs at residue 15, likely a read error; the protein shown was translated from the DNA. The CDR3 is CALGELVQIPQRLSVLGVNTDKLIF. CDR3 DNA sequence: TGTGCTCTTGGGGAACTAGTTCAGATTCCTCAAAGGCTATCCGTACTGGGGGTCAACACCGATAAACTCATCTTT. The V gene is TRDV1, the J gene TRDJ1; 8 bases match TRDD3. This CDR3 contains 25 residues. Germline V gene sequence: CDR1 TSWWSYY, CDR2 QGS. The junction had 30 bases not matched to a gene; V was cut back by 0 bases and J by 0 bases.

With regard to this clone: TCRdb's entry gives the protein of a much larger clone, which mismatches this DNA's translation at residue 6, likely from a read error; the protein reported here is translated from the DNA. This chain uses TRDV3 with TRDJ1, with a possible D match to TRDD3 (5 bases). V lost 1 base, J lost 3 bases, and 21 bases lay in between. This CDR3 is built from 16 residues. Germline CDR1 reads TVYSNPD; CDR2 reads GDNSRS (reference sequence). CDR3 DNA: TGTGCCTTTACGAATGAGGGCGATACATTGCCCGATAAACTCATCTTT. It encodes CAFTNEGDTLPDKLIF.

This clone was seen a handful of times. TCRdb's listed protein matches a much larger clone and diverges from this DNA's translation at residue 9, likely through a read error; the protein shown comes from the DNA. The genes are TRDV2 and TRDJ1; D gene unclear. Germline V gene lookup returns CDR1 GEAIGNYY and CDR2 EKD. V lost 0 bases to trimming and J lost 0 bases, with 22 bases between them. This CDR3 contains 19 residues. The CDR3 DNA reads TGTGCCTGTGACACCGTGGAAAGAAAGGGGCCAGAGTACACCGATAAACTCATCTTT. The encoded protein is CACDTVERKGPEYTDKLIF.

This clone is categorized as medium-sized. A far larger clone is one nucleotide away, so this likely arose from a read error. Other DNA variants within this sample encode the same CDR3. CDR3: CACDTLGVAGDTDKLIF. CDR3 DNA: TGTGCCTGTGACACCTTAGGAGTAGCGGGGGACACCGATAAACTCATCTTC. V is TRDV2 and J is TRDJ1, with D possibly matching TRDD3 (6 bases). The CDR3 is made up of 17 amino acids. Germline CDR1 GEAIGNYY, CDR2 EKD.

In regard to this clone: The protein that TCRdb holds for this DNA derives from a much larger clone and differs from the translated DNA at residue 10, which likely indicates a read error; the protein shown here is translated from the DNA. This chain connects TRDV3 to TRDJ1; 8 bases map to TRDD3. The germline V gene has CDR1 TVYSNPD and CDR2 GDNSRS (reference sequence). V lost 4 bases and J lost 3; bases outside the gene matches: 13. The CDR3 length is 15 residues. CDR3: CASPGRGDNADKLIF. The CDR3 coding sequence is TGTGCCTCCCCGGGCAGGGGGGATAACGCCGATAAACTCATCTTT.

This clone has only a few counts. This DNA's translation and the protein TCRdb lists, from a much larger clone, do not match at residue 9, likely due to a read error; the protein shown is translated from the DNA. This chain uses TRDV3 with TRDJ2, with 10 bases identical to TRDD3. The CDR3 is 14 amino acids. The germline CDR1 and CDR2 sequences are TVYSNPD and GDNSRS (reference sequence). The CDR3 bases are TGTGCCTTCTTGGGGGATACTTTGGCAGCACAACTCTTCTTT. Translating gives CAFLGDTLAAQLFF. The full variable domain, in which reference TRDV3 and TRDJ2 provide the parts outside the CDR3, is CDKVTQSSPDQTVASGSEVVLLCTYDTVYSNPDLFWYRIRPDYSFQFVFYGDNSRSEGADFTQGRFSVKHILTQKAFHLVISPVRTEDSATYYCAFLGDTLAAQLFFGKGTQLIVEP.

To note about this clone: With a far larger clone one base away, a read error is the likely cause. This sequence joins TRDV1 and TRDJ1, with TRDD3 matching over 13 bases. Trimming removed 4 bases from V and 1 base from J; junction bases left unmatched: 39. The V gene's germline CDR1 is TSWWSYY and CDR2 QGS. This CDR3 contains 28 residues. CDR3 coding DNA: TGTGCTCTTGGGGGGACCTTCCTAGGGGCACTCGATTACCGATACTGGGGGATACGTAGTCCCAGCACCGATAAACTCATCTTT. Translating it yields CALGGTFLGALDYRYWGIRSPSTDKLIF.

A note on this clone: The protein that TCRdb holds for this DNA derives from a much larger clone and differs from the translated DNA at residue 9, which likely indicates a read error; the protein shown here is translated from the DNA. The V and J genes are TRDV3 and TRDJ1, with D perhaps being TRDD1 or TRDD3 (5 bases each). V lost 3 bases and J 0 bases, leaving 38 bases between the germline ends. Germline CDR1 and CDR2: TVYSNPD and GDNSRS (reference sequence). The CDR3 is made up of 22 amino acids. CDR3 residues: CALPYPLTRGPPIEEYTDKLIF. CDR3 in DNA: TGTGCCTTGCCCTATCCTTTGACTAGGGGGCCTCCAATAGAGGAGTACACCGATAAACTCATCTTT.

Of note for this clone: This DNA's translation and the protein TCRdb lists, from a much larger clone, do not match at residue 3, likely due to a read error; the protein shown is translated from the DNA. CDR3 amino acids: CATSMSELGESVGKLIF. CDR3 sequence (DNA): TGTGCAACAAGCATGAGCGAGCTGGGGGAATCGGTGGGGAAACTCATCTTT. This chain connects TRAV23/DV6 to TRDJ1, with TRDD3 matching 8 bases. This CDR3 spans 17 amino acids. Germline V gives CDR1 NTAFDY, CDR2 IRPDVSE (reference sequence).

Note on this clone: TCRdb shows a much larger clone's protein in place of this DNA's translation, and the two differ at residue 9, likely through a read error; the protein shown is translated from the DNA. CDR3 in DNA: TGTGCCTTCCCCAAAGGACTGGGGGGTATGGCCGATAAACTCATCTTT. It specifies CAFPKGLGGMADKLIF. J is TRDJ1 and V is TRDV3, with TRDD3 identical over 8 bases. With V trimmed by 3 bases and J by 3 bases, 15 bases remained unmatched. This CDR3 is 16 amino acids long. CDR1 is TVYSNPD, CDR2 GDNSRS, per germline (reference sequence).

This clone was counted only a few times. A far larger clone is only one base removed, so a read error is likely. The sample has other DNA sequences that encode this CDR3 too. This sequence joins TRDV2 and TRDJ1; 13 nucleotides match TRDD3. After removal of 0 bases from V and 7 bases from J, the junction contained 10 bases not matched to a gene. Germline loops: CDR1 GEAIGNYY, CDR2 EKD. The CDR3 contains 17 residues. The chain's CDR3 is CACDTLLGDTEIGKLIF. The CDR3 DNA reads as TGTGCCTGTGACACCCTACTGGGGGATACGGAAATTGGTAAACTCATCTTT.

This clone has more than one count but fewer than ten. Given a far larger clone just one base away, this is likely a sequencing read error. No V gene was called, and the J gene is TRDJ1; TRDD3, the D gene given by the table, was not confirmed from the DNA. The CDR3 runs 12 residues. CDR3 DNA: TGTGCACGGGGAAAGGACACCGATAAACTCATCTTT. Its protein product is CARGKDTDKLIF.

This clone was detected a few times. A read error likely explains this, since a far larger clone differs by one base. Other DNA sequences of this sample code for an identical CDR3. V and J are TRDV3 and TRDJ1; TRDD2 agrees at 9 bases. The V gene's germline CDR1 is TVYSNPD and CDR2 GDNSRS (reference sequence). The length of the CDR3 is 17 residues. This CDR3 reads CALTTPPSYTITDKLIF. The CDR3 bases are TGTGCCTTAACCACCCCGCCTTCCTACACTATTACCGACAAACTCATCTTT. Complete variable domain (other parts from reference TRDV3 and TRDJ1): CDKVTQSSPDQTVASGSEVVLLCTYDTVYSNPDLFWYRIRPDYSFQFVFYGDNSRSEGADFTQGRFSVKHILTQKAFHLVISPVRTEDSATYYCALTTPPSYTITDKLIFGKGTRVTVEP.

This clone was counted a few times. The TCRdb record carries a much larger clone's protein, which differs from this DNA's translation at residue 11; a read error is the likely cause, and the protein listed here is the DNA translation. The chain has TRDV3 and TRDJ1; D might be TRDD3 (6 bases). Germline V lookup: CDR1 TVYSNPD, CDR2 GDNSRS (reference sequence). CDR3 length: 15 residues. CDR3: CASAPFGGLTNKLIF. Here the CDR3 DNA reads TGTGCCTCCGCGCCTTTTGGGGGCCTCACCAATAAACTCATCTTT.